The rows below give T cell receptor beta chains drawn from one sample of a study of T cell repertoires in cytomegalovirus infection. Antigen specificity for these receptors is unknown. TCRdb used MiXCR to reprocess the reads, holding one entry per CDR3 protein. The sample holds 90,000 to 130,000 distinct CDR3 sequences, 9.5% to 13% seen once. The sample taken for sequencing was PBMCs, sequenced either directly or after in vitro stimulation (not recorded which). These receptors were obtained from a human donor in good health (CMV status not recorded). Some clones in this sample may be carry-over from other donors' samples. CDR3s include the opening cysteine and the closing phenylalanine or tryptophan. The order of the fields is V gene, D gene, J gene, clone size, CDR3 protein, CDR3 DNA. A D gene is named only where the DNA matches it firmly. The size entry is marked missing in some rows and otherwise reads once, few, many or a size class.

TRBV7-2	TRBD1	TRBJ1-5	many	CASSRDRDQPQHF	TGTGCCAGCAGCCGGGACAGGGATCAGCCCCAGCATTTT
TRBV29-1	-	TRBJ2-2	few	CSAEPGVNTGELFF	TGCAGCGCCGAGCCAGGAGTGAACACCGGGGAGCTGTTTTTT
TRBV7-2	TRBD2	TRBJ2-3	many	CASSLAGLAILADTQYF	TGTGCCAGCAGCTTAGCGGGACTAGCAATTTTAGCAGATACGCAGTATTTT
TRBV7-2	-	TRBJ2-7	many	CASSIGRTAYEQYF	TGTGCCAGCAGCATAGGGAGAACCGCCTACGAGCAGTACTTC
TRBV4-1	-	TRBJ1-5	-	CASSHRDGDNQPQHF	TGCGCCAGCAGCCATAGGGACGGCGACAATCAGCCCCAGCATTTT
TRBV11-1	-	TRBJ2-7	many	CASSLAPVYEQYF	TGTGCCAGCAGCTTAGCTCCCGTATACGAGCAGTACTTC
TRBV19	-	TRBJ1-5	-	CASSIDSGFEQPQHF	TGTGCCAGTAGTATAGATAGTGGTTTTGAACAGCCCCAGCATTTT
TRBV7-2	-	TRBJ1-2	many	CASTLPGGNGYTF	TGTGCCAGCACCCTACCCGGGGGGAATGGCTACACCTTC
TRBV6-2/TRBV6-3	TRBD1	TRBJ2-5	many	CASSDRGPYQETQYF	TGTGCCAGCAGTGACAGGGGGCCGTACCAAGAGACCCAGTACTTC
TRBV7-2	TRBD2	TRBJ2-5	-	CASSLLGSGSSKTQYF	TGTGCCAGCAGCTTACTGGGTAGCGGGAGTAGCAAGACCCAGTACTTC
TRBV29-1	-	TRBJ1-2	many	CSAPDSSGGYTF	TGCAGCGCTCCGGACAGTTCAGGTGGCTACACCTTC
TRBV6-1	-	TRBJ1-5	-	CASSSGRGGSNQPQHF	TGTGCCAGCAGTTCGGGCAGGGGAGGGAGCAATCAGCCCCAGCATTTT
TRBV7-9	TRBD1	TRBJ2-5	few	CASSPRTGYQETQYF	TGTGCCAGCAGCCCCCGGACAGGGTACCAAGAGACCCAGTACTTC
TRBV12-3/TRBV12-4	TRBD2	TRBJ2-1	many	CASSPNGAGDSPVF	TGTGCCAGCAGCCCAAATGGAGCGGGAGATAGTCCGGTCTTC
TRBV20-1	-	TRBJ2-3	-	CSARDPFSVGRRSDTQYF	TGCAGTGCTAGAGACCCCTTTAGCGTTGGGAGACGGTCAGATACGCAGTATTTT
TRBV7-2	TRBD2	TRBJ2-5	many	CASSTTSFETQYF	TGTGCCAGCAGCACGACTAGCTTCGAGACCCAGTACTTC
TRBV19	-	TRBJ2-6	few	CASTMRSGANVLTF	TGTGCCAGTACTATGAGGTCTGGGGCCAACGTCCTGACTTTC
TRBV24-1	TRBD2	TRBJ2-1	few	CATSDPTSGNNEQFF	TGTGCCACCAGTGACCCCACTAGCGGTAACAATGAGCAGTTCTTC
TRBV6-1	-	TRBJ1-2	many	CASSIGPGPRYGYTF	TGTGCCAGCAGTATAGGACCGGGGCCCAGATATGGCTACACCTTC
TRBV28	-	TRBJ1-1	-	CASSLIRGDTEAFF	TGTGCCAGCAGTTTAATTCGGGGCGACACTGAAGCTTTCTTT
TRBV7-9	-	TRBJ1-5	few	CASTTGHANQPQHF	TGTGCCAGCACCACAGGACACGCAAATCAGCCCCAGCATTTT
TRBV7-3	-	TRBJ2-3	few	CASSGMFGGLDTQYF	TGTGCCAGCAGCGGGATGTTCGGAGGACTGGATACGCAGTATTTT
TRBV7-2	-	TRBJ1-4	many	CASSLGLLESLNEKLFF	TGTGCCAGCAGCCTTGGGCTTCTAGAGTCTCTTAATGAAAAACTGTTTTTT
TRBV6-1	-	TRBJ1-2	many	CASSEGSREYGYTF	TGTGCCAGCAGTGAAGGTTCCAGGGAGTATGGCTACACCTTC
TRBV15	-	TRBJ2-2	-	CATSRGTPGELFF	TGTGCCACCAGCAGAGGGACGCCCGGGGAGCTGTTTTTT
TRBV6-2/TRBV6-3	-	TRBJ1-1	-	CASSYGSNTEAFF	TGTGCCAGCAGTTACGGTAGTAACACTGAAGCTTTCTTT
TRBV6-2/TRBV6-3	-	TRBJ1-5	-	CASSFHQGHQPQHF	TGTGCCAGCAGTTTTCACCAGGGACATCAGCCCCAGCATTTT
TRBV10-2	TRBD2	TRBJ2-3	many	CASSTLAATQYF	TGCGCCAGCAGTACTCTAGCGGCTACGCAGTATTTT
TRBV4-1	TRBD2	TRBJ2-5	many	CASSQSGLERETQYF	TGCGCCAGCAGCCAATCGGGACTAGAGAGGGAGACCCAGTACTTC
TRBV29-1	-	TRBJ1-2	-	CSVVGGDRKDYGYTF	TGCAGCGTTGTAGGGGGAGACAGAAAGGACTATGGCTACACCTTC
TRBV5-4	TRBD2	TRBJ2-7	many	CASSVGLAGSREQYF	TGTGCCAGCAGCGTGGGACTAGCGGGATCTCGCGAGCAGTACTTC
TRBV7-2	-	TRBJ2-1	few	CASSLVRDSRTDEQFF	TGTGCCAGCAGCTTAGTCCGGGACTCTAGGACGGATGAGCAGTTCTTC
TRBV12-3/TRBV12-4	-	TRBJ1-5	many	CASRQPGGGNQPQHF	TGTGCCAGCAGACAACCGGGGGGCGGCAATCAGCCCCAGCATTTT
TRBV28	-	TRBJ1-6	-	CASSTPDGYNSPLHF	TGTGCCAGCAGTACACCGGACGGTTATAATTCACCCCTCCACTTT
TRBV28	TRBD1	TRBJ1-6	-	CASSPPGQLNSPLHF	TGTGCCAGCAGTCCGCCGGGACAGTTAAATTCACCCCTCCACTTT
TRBV6-2/TRBV6-3	-	TRBJ1-3	-	CASSFVGRAGNTIYF	TGTGCCAGCAGTTTTGTGGGCCGCGCTGGAAACACCATATATTTT
TRBV29-1	-	TRBJ1-1	few	CSVSHGVNTEAFF	TGCAGCGTTTCGCACGGAGTGAACACTGAAGCTTTCTTT
TRBV28	-	TRBJ1-6	many	CASRKSRVSAYNSPLHF	TGTGCCAGCAGAAAATCCAGGGTTAGCGCCTATAATTCACCCCTCCACTTT
TRBV27	TRBD1	TRBJ1-2	many	CASGGDRSEYGYTF	TGTGCCAGCGGAGGGGACAGATCGGAGTATGGCTACACCTTC
TRBV20-1	-	TRBJ1-2	-	CRPSQALNYGYTF	TGCAGGCCTTCACAGGCCTTAAACTATGGCTACACCTTC
TRBV2	-	TRBJ1-1	many	CASSEPGYTEAFF	TGTGCCAGCAGTGAACCAGGGTACACTGAAGCTTTCTTT
TRBV24-1	-	TRBJ2-1	-	CATTKQGAGEQFF	TGTGCCACCACGAAACAAGGGGCGGGTGAGCAGTTCTTC
TRBV6-1	TRBD1	TRBJ2-1	many	CASSEQTGGAWNEQFF	TGTGCCAGCAGTGAACAAACAGGGGGCGCGTGGAATGAGCAGTTCTTC
TRBV6-6	-	TRBJ1-2	many	CASSPREGGNYGYTF	TGTGCCAGCAGTCCCCGGGAGGGCGGGAACTATGGCTACACCTTC
TRBV28	-	TRBJ2-7	-	CASTPGRGREQYF	TGTGCCAGCACCCCGGGGAGGGGGAGGGAGCAGTACTTC
TRBV6-1	-	TRBJ1-6	-	CASSERPHSYNSPLHF	TGTGCCAGCAGTGAAAGACCACACTCCTATAATTCACCCCTCCACTTT
TRBV7-8	TRBD2	TRBJ2-7	many	CASSLEGVATGTSVYEQYF	TGTGCCAGCAGCTTAGAGGGCGTAGCAACCGGGACTAGCGTCTACGAGCAGTACTTC
TRBV11-2	-	TRBJ2-1	many	CASSLDTGPGDEQFF	TGTGCCAGCAGCTTAGATACAGGGCCGGGCGATGAGCAGTTCTTC
TRBV5-1	TRBD2	TRBJ2-3	many	CASSLAGVGTDTQYF	TGCGCCAGCAGCCTTGCGGGAGTCGGAACAGATACGCAGTATTTT
TRBV10-1	-	TRBJ1-1	many	CASRGGEAFF	TGCGCCAGCAGGGGGGGTGAAGCTTTCTTT
TRBV5-1	-	TRBJ2-3	many	CASSPLGGSRQVSSTDTQYF	TGCGCCAGCAGCCCTCTAGGAGGCTCCAGACAAGTATCTAGCACAGATACGCAGTATTTT
TRBV30	TRBD1	TRBJ2-1	-	CAWAYRGTYNEQFF	TGTGCCTGGGCTTACAGGGGAACCTACAATGAGCAGTTCTTC
TRBV7-9	-	TRBJ1-4	many	CASSLYGQGAKNEKLFF	TGTGCCAGCAGCTTGTATGGGCAGGGCGCCAAGAATGAAAAACTGTTTTTT
TRBV6-2/TRBV6-3	-	TRBJ2-7	-	CASSISSYEQYF	TGTGCCAGCAGTATCAGCTCCTACGAGCAGTACTTC
TRBV23-1	-	TRBJ2-3	many	CASSRQAFFSGTDTQYF	TGCGCCAGCAGTCGGCAGGCCTTTTTCTCAGGCACAGATACGCAGTATTTT
TRBV7-6	-	TRBJ2-1	-	CASSFTTGQQFF	TGTGCCAGCAGCTTCACCACGGGTCAGCAGTTCTTC
TRBV5-8	TRBD1	TRBJ1-6	many	CASSLTRLGTDLSPLHF	TGTGCCAGCAGCTTGACCAGACTGGGGACAGACCTTTCACCCCTCCACTTT